One and the same sample provided the 19 T cell receptor beta chains below, sequenced in a study of blood T cell repertoires in COVID-19. The protocol was immunoSEQ multiplex PCR, while the TCRdb copy is restricted to in-frame clones and leaves out a portion. The sample has roughly 84,000 clones; around 75% are singletons. The sequenced material came from peripheral blood. These receptors all come from a woman in her forties or fifties with acute or convalescent COVID-19.

This clone was counted once. The V gene is TRBV5-5, the J gene TRBJ1-4; 9 positions agree with TRBD1. This CDR3 spans 15 amino acids. Trimming removed 3 bases from V and 8 bases from J; junction bases left unmatched: 8. CDR1 and CDR2 from the germline V gene are SGHKS and YYEKEE (reference sequence). CDR3 nucleotide sequence: TGTGCCAGCAGCTCTCCGGGACAGGGAAAAGAAAAACTGTTTTTT. Its translation is CASSSPGQGKEKLFF.

V and J are TRBV14 and TRBJ1-1, with D perhaps TRBD1 (5 bases). The CDR3 contains 15 residues. Trimming cost V 0 bases and J 4 bases, with 12 bases left between them. CDR1 SGHDN and CDR2 FVKESK come from the germline V gene. The CDR3 sequence: CASSQDPAGLTEAFF. The CDR3 nucleotides read TGTGCCAGCAGCCAAGATCCGGCAGGGCTCACTGAAGCTTTCTTT.

The CDR3 DNA reads TGTGCCAGCAGCTTAGCGCCTCAGGGATCCGAGCAGTACTTC. It specifies CASSLAPQGSEQYF. The chain uses TRBV7-2 and TRBJ2-7; the D gene is possibly TRBD1 (5 bases). With 0 bases removed from V and 6 bases from J, the gap between germline ends came to 12 bases. Germline V gene sequence: CDR1 SGHTA, CDR2 FQGNSA. The CDR3 extends over 14 amino acids.

This clone was picked up one time. The V gene is TRBV3-1 (or the pseudogene TRBV3-2), the J gene TRBJ1-5, with D unclear. The CDR3 is made up of 15 amino acids. Looked up from germline, CDR1 is LGHDT and CDR2 is YNNKEL (reference sequence). V lost 4 bases and J lost 4, with 14 bases in between. The CDR3 reads CASSPSGGLNQPQHF. The CDR3 region has the DNA TGTGCCAGCAGCCCAAGTGGAGGGTTAAATCAGCCCCAGCATTTT.

V is TRBV6-1 and J is TRBJ2-7; D is perhaps TRBD2 (5 bases). V was cut by 1 base and J by 2 bases, with 6 bases left in between. The CDR3 runs 13 residues. The germline CDR1 and CDR2 sequences are MNHNS and SASEGT. CDR3 DNA sequence: TGTGCCAGCAGTGAAGTGCGGGCCTACGAGCAGTACTTC. Translated: CASSEVRAYEQYF.

The chain carries TRBV5-6 and TRBJ2-3; 9 nucleotides line up with TRBD2. The junction had 14 bases not matched to a gene; V was cut back by 4 bases and J by 2 bases. The germline V gene has CDR1 SGHDT and CDR2 YYEEEE. CDR3 length: 18 residues. Written as DNA, the CDR3 is TGTGCCAGCAGCGGGACCGGGCTCGCGGGGGGGGCCACAGATACGCAGTATTTT. It yields the protein CASSGTGLAGGATDTQYF.

The CDR3 DNA sequence: TGTGCCAGCCGTCCCGGGGTAAGCCTTGAGGGCTACACCTTC. Its translation: CASRPGVSLEGYTF. The chain links TRBV4-2 to TRBJ1-2; D ambiguous. The CDR3 contains 14 residues. Germline CDR1 reads LGHNA; CDR2 reads YNFKEQ. Trimming stripped 8 bases from V and 8 bases from J, with 21 bases between.

V and J are TRBV9 and TRBJ2-1; perhaps TRBD2 as D (5 bases). The CDR3 contains 17 residues. Germline V gives CDR1 SGDLS, CDR2 YYNGEE. With 0 bases removed from V and 0 bases from J, the gap between germline ends came to 13 bases. The CDR3 region is CASSVGGRVGSYNEQFF. Written as DNA, the CDR3 is TGTGCCAGCAGCGTAGGAGGGCGGGTAGGCTCCTACAATGAGCAGTTCTTC.

The chain uses TRBV19 and TRBJ2-7, with 8 positions matching TRBD1. The CDR3 extends over 15 amino acids. Germline values: CDR1 LNHDA, CDR2 SQIVND (reference sequence). Trimming at V came to 3 bases and at J to 2 bases, leaving 6 bases not matched to a gene. The CDR3, as DNA: TGTGCCAGTAGTATCCGGGGACAGGATACCTACGAGCAGTACTTC. Protein sequence: CASSIRGQDTYEQYF. Complete variable domain (other parts from reference TRBV19 and TRBJ2-7): DGGITQSPKYLFRKEGQNVTLSCEQNLNHDAMYWYRQDPGQGLRLIYYSQIVNDFQKGDIAEGYSVSREKKESFPLTVTSAQKNPTAFYLCASSIRGQDTYEQYFGPGTRLTVT.

This chain joins TRBV7-2 and TRBJ2-7; 8 bases are a match to TRBD2. The CDR3 is 16 amino acids. V lost 5 bases to trimming and J lost 0 bases; unmatched junction nucleotides: 9. The V gene's germline CDR1 is SGHTA and CDR2 FQGNSA. The chain's CDR3 is CASSRSHGGGSYEQYF. The CDR3 DNA reads TGTGCCAGCAGCCGCTCTCACGGGGGGGGCTCCTACGAGCAGTACTTC. Combining the CDR3 with reference TRBV7-2 and TRBJ2-7 gives the whole variable domain GAGVSQSPSNKVTEKGKDVELRCDPISGHTALYWYRQSLGQGLEFLIYFQGNSAPDKSGLPSDRFSAERTGGSVSTLTIQRTQQEDSAVYLCASSRSHGGGSYEQYFGPGTRLTVT.

This clone was counted once. The gene calls are TRBV28 and TRBJ1-3; tentatively, D is TRBD1 (5 bases). The CDR3 has 19 residues. V was trimmed by 6 bases and J by 3 bases, leaving 27 bases between them. In germline, CDR1 is MDHEN, CDR2 SYDVKM. The CDR3 DNA reads TGTGCCAGCAGCCCCGGTACCTACAACTTTAGGGGCTTTGGAAACACCATATATTTT. Amino acid sequence: CASSPGTYNFRGFGNTIYF.

CDR3 protein: CASSLTLGDGYTF. CDR3 sequence (DNA): TGTGCCAGCAGCCTCACGCTAGGGGATGGCTACACCTTC. The V and J genes are TRBV27 and TRBJ1-2; tentatively, D is TRBD1 (5 bases). V was trimmed by 6 bases and J by 6 bases, leaving 14 bases between them. The CDR3 length is 13 residues. CDR1 and CDR2 (germline): MNHEY, SMNVEV (reference sequence).

In this sample, this clone turned up a few times. This chain uses TRBV2 with TRBJ2-1; 10 bases line up with TRBD1. The CDR3 runs to 15 residues. V gave up 4 bases and J gave up 9 bases; unmatched junction bases: 9. Per the germline V gene, CDR1 is SNHLY and CDR2 is FYNNEI. The CDR3 loop reads CASSGGTGDDGEQFF. The CDR3 nucleotides are TGTGCCAGCAGTGGAGGGACAGGGGACGACGGTGAGCAGTTCTTC.

The rearrangement uses TRBV27 and TRBJ1-6; 10 nucleotides line up with TRBD1. The CDR3 is 17 residues long. V was clipped by 6 bases and J by 6 bases; unmatched bases: 11. Germline V gene data show CDR1 as MNHEY and CDR2 as SMNVEV (reference sequence). As DNA, the CDR3 is TGTGCCAGCAGCCCCGAGGACAGGGGGAACGGTAATTCACCCCTCCACTTT. This codes for CASSPEDRGNGNSPLHF.

The J gene is TRBJ2-7, the V gene TRBV6-5; D not certain. The germline gives CDR1 MNHEY, CDR2 SVGAGI. V was pared by 9 bases and J by 4 bases, with 10 bases between. The length of the CDR3 is 11 residues. CDR3 bases: TGTGCCAGTACCCTAGAGTACGAGCAGTACTTC. Amino acids: CASTLEYEQYF.

V and J are TRBV19 and TRBJ1-1, with D uncertain. V was cut by 2 bases and J by 4 bases, with 14 bases left in between. The CDR3 has 15 amino acids. Germline CDR1 reads LNHDA; CDR2 reads SQIVND (reference sequence). CDR3 amino acids: CASSISWSGGTEAFF. The CDR3 coding sequence is TGTGCCAGTAGTATAAGCTGGTCGGGAGGCACTGAAGCTTTCTTT.

This clone showed up just once. The CDR3 loop is CASSLALAGSGETQYF. In DNA form, the CDR3 reads TGTGCCAGCAGCTTAGCATTAGCGGGGTCAGGGGAGACCCAGTACTTC. The V and J genes are TRBV7-9 and TRBJ2-5, with 8 positions matching TRBD2. Germline V gene sequence: CDR1 SEHNR, CDR2 FQNEAQ (reference sequence). This CDR3 spans 16 amino acids. The V segment lost 0 bases and the J segment 5 bases; nucleotides outside the gene matches: 8.

The rearrangement joins TRBV27 to TRBJ2-3; 7 nucleotides align to TRBD2. CDR1 and CDR2 (germline): MNHEY, SMNVEV (reference sequence). The CDR3 covers 14 residues. V was clipped by 1 base and J by 4 bases; unmatched bases: 2. Here the CDR3 DNA reads TGTGCCAGCAGTTTATGGGGGGGGGCAGATACGCAGTATTTT. Translated: CASSLWGGADTQYF.

DNA of the CDR3: TGCGCCAGCAGGATTAGCGGACTCCCCCCCTCCGAGCAGTACTTC. Amino acids: CASRISGLPPSEQYF. The J gene is TRBJ2-7, the V gene TRBV10-2; the D gene is possibly TRBD2 (6 bases). CDR3 length: 15 residues. Trimming pared 6 bases from V and 6 bases from J, leaving 21 bases between. The V gene's germline CDR1 is WSHSY and CDR2 SAAADI.